What follows is one T cell receptor beta chain and its context. TCRdb's copy holds only in-frame clones and misses some; the assay was immunoSEQ multiplex PCR. The sample contains around 190,000 clones, 85% to 90% of which appear only once. This sample was taken from a study of control samples from healthy donors and cancer patients. The CDR3 is 17 amino acids. The germline V gene encodes CDR1 SGDLS and CDR2 YYNGEE. The trim removed 2 bases at V and 0 bases at J, leaving 8 bases unmatched. Sequenced material: blood. The V gene is TRBV9, the J gene TRBJ1-3; 7 bases are shared with TRBD1. The source of this sequence is a woman in her forties or fifties in good health. CDR3 residues: CASSVSTGAYSGNTIYF. In nucleotides, the CDR3 is TGTGCCAGCAGCGTCTCCACAGGGGCTTACTCTGGAAACACCATATATTTT.